This T cell receptor (beta chain) was sequenced in a study of blood T cell repertoires in COVID-19. Study summary: Sites in the United States, Italy and Spain provided acute and convalescent COVID-19 samples. T cells, B-cell-depleted T cells, or PBMCs provided the cDNA or gDNA that served as material.

Methods used by the authors: Nucleated cell counts were estimated from reference gene primer amplification. Clones were read by immunoSEQ multiplex PCR, and TCRdb kept only the in-frame ones, dropping some. V, J and clone size were drawn from that table, and D and trimming were deduced from the DNA. The sample lists fewer than 65,000 clones, around 87% occurring once. This clone was seen once. CDR3 length: 18 residues. Germline loops: CDR1 ENHRY, CDR2 SYGVKD. After removal of 3 bases from V and 2 bases from J, the junction contained 10 bases not matched to a gene. V is TRBV10-3 and J is TRBJ2-2, with TRBD2 matching over 9 bases. The clonotype was recovered from a human donor with acute or convalescent COVID-19. The donor label of this sample is uncertain. Sequences were obtained from peripheral blood. Here the CDR3 reads CAISDTTGGRANTGELFF. The CDR3 nucleotides read TGTGCCATCAGTGACACGACAGGCGGGAGGGCCAACACCGGGGAGCTGTTTTTT.